This T cell receptor (beta chain) emerged from a study of blood T cell repertoires in COVID-19. At the level of the study: COVID-19 samples collected from the United States, Italy and Spain covered acute and convalescent phases.

This table comes from immunoSEQ multiplex PCR, and its TCRdb copy is limited to in-frame clones, with some not included. The sample holds more than 300,000 clones; 70% to 90% are singletons and the top ten take approximately 6%. Participants were aged 18 to 89 years from around 24 US areas. Per the germline V gene, CDR1 is DFQATT and CDR2 is SNEGSKA (reference sequence). V dropped 6 bases and J dropped 7 bases, with 7 bases sitting between them. CDR3 length: 10 amino acids. Sequenced material: PBMCs or T cells enriched from blood (not recorded which). This sequence joins TRBV20-1 and TRBJ1-5; possible D gene TRBD1, 6 bases. This TCR was sampled from a woman aged 25 to 45 who had recovered from COVID-19. CDR3 coding DNA: TGCAGTGCCGGACAGCAGCCCCAGCATTTT. Amino acids: CSAGQQPQHF.